This T cell receptor (beta chain) was observed in a study of shared clonotypes between healthy human individuals. General study results and limits: Memory subsets had estimated richness that was generally smaller than that of naive subsets.

Clones were sequenced by immunoSEQ multiplex PCR, and TCRdb holds only the in-frame ones, with some missing. Among millions of clones listed, 90% to 95% were seen once. Details on this clone: Its target is not known.

Germline trimming cut 2 bases from V and 6 bases from J; bases unmatched to any gene: 8. CDR3 size: 15 residues. The germline gives CDR1 MNHEY, CDR2 SMNVEV (reference sequence). The chain is built from TRBV27 and TRBJ1-2, with 8 bases fitting TRBD1. This clonotype was obtained from a man between 18 and 29 years old in good health. Sequencing was done on a sample of naive CD4+ T cells sorted from blood. Subset: CD45RA+ positively selected. In DNA, the CDR3 is TGTGCCAGCAGTTTACCCGGACAGGGACGGAATGGCTACACCTTC. It encodes CASSLPGQGRNGYTF.